This is a list of T cell receptor beta chains from one sample in a study of T cells after posttransplantation cyclophosphamide. Produced via immunoSEQ multiplex PCR; TCRdb's table is partial and in-frame only. The data hold around 16,000 clones, with around 94% observed a single time. The sequencing input was naive CD4+ T cells sorted from blood. The receptor source for this set is a woman aged 45-65 years in good health and a related stem cell transplant donor. CDR3s include the opening cysteine and the closing phenylalanine or tryptophan. Fields, in order: clone size, D gene, CDR3 length, V gene, J gene, CDR3 protein, CDR3 DNA. A D gene is named only where the DNA matches it firmly. A clone size is listed for some rows: how often the clone was seen (once, few, many), or a class if it is expanded.

size: -
D: -
length: 13
V: TRBV6-6
J: TRBJ2-6
CDR3: CASMKPGANVLTF
DNA: TGTGCCAGCATGAAGCCTGGGGCCAACGTCCTGACTTTC

size: -
D: TRBD1
length: 14
V: TRBV19
J: TRBJ2-5
CDR3: CASSMSTGGETQYF
DNA: TGTGCCAGTAGTATGAGCACAGGGGGAGAGACCCAGTACTTC

size: -
D: -
length: 13
V: TRBV28
J: TRBJ2-5
CDR3: CASSSGGPETQYF
DNA: TGTGCCAGCAGTTCAGGAGGGCCAGAGACCCAGTACTTC

size: -
D: -
length: 16
V: TRBV6-1
J: TRBJ2-7
CDR3: CASSGSLGGFTYEQYF
DNA: TGTGCCAGCAGTGGGTCTCTCGGCGGGTTCACCTACGAGCAGTACTTC

size: -
D: TRBD1
length: 15
V: TRBV6-5
J: TRBJ2-7
CDR3: CASTGTVVSRNEQYF
DNA: TGTGCCAGCACCGGGACAGTTGTAAGTCGGAACGAGCAGTACTTC

size: few
D: -
length: 13
V: TRBV7-9
J: TRBJ1-1
CDR3: CASSSYSDTEAFF
DNA: TGTGCCAGCAGCTCTTACTCCGACACTGAAGCTTTCTTT

size: -
D: -
length: 15
V: TRBV9
J: TRBJ2-3
CDR3: CASSVVYIPGSTQYF
DNA: TGTGCCAGCAGCGTAGTTTACATCCCGGGATCTACGCAGTATTTT

size: -
D: -
length: 17
V: TRBV5-1
J: TRBJ2-1
CDR3: CASSLSGGRRSYNEQFF
DNA: TGCGCCAGCAGCTTGTCGGGCGGTCGGAGGTCCTACAATGAGCAGTTCTTC

size: -
D: TRBD2
length: 16
V: TRBV10-3
J: TRBJ2-1
CDR3: CAISISTSRSYNEQFF
DNA: TGTGCCATCAGTATCTCGACTAGCAGGTCCTACAATGAGCAGTTCTTC

size: -
D: -
length: 15
V: TRBV11-2
J: TRBJ2-3
CDR3: CASSLVGGGADTQYF
DNA: TGTGCCAGCAGCTTAGTAGGAGGAGGGGCAGATACGCAGTATTTT

size: -
D: TRBD1
length: 13
V: TRBV18
J: TRBJ1-1
CDR3: CASSPRTGGEAFF
DNA: TGTGCCAGCTCACCACGGACAGGGGGCGAAGCTTTCTTT

size: -
D: -
length: 13
V: TRBV30
J: TRBJ1-5
CDR3: CAWSSGNTQPQHF
DNA: TGTGCCTGGAGTTCAGGTAACACTCAGCCCCAGCATTTT

size: -
D: TRBD1
length: 14
V: TRBV6-5
J: TRBJ1-1
CDR3: CASQTGGRSTEAFF
DNA: TGTGCCAGTCAGACAGGGGGTAGAAGCACTGAAGCTTTCTTT

size: -
D: -
length: 14
V: TRBV9
J: TRBJ2-2
CDR3: CASSPATNTGELFF
DNA: TGTGCCAGCAGCCCCGCGACGAACACCGGGGAGCTGTTTTTT

size: -
D: -
length: 13
V: TRBV7-3
J: TRBJ2-1
CDR3: CASSPAAGDEQFF
DNA: TGTGCCAGCAGCCCGGCAGCGGGCGATGAGCAGTTCTTC

size: few
D: -
length: 14
V: TRBV10-3
J: TRBJ1-4
CDR3: CAIRAASTNEKLFF
DNA: TGTGCCATCAGGGCCGCTTCAACTAATGAAAAACTGTTTTTT

size: -
D: TRBD2
length: 17
V: TRBV10-3
J: TRBJ2-3
CDR3: CATSPGTSGSSTDTQYF
DNA: TGTGCCACATCACCCGGGACTAGCGGTTCTAGCACAGATACGCAGTATTTT

size: -
D: -
length: 14
V: TRBV28
J: TRBJ1-1
CDR3: CASSGGGPNTEAFF
DNA: TGTGCCAGCAGCGGCGGGGGGCCAAACACTGAAGCTTTCTTT

size: -
D: TRBD1
length: 15
V: TRBV5-4
J: TRBJ2-7
CDR3: CASSLVGGRPYEQYF
DNA: TGTGCCAGCAGCTTGGTAGGGGGCCGTCCCTACGAGCAGTACTTC

size: -
D: -
length: 14
V: TRBV2
J: TRBJ2-2
CDR3: CASLDSLFTGELFF
DNA: TGTGCCAGCCTCGACAGTCTATTCACCGGGGAGCTGTTTTTT